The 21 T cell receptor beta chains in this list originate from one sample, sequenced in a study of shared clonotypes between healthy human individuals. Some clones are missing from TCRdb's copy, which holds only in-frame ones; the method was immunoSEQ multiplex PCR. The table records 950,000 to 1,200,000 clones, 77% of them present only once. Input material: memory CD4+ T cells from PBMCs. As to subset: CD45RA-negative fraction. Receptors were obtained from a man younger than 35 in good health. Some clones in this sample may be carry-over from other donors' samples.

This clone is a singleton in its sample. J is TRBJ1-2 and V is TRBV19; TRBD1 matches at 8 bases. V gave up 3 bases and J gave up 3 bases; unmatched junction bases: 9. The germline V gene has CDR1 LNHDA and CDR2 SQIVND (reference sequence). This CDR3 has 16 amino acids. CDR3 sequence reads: CASSIPGDRRHYGYTF. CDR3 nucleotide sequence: TGTGCCAGTAGTATTCCGGGGGACAGGAGACACTATGGCTACACCTTC.

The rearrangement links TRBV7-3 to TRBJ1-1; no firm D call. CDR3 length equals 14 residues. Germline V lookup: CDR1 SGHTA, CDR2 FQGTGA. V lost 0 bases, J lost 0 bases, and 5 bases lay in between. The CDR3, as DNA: TGTGCCAGCAGCTTAACACAGCTGAACACTGAAGCTTTCTTT. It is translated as CASSLTQLNTEAFF.

The CDR3 spells CASSSRGGSYEQYF. CDR3 DNA sequence: TGTGCCAGCAGCTCAAGAGGGGGGTCCTACGAGCAGTACTTC. The rearrangement uses TRBV5-6 and TRBJ2-7; D tentatively reads TRBD1 or TRBD2 (6 bases each). The germline gives CDR1 SGHDT, CDR2 YYEEEE. The CDR3 consists of 14 residues. The V end was cut by 3 bases, the J end by 1 base, with 11 bases between.

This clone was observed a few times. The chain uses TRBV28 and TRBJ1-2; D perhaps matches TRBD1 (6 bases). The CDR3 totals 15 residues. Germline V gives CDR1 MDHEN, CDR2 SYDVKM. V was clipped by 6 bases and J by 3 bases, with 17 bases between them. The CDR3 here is CASRPTGLEDYGYTF. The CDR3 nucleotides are TGTGCCAGCAGGCCCACAGGGCTTGAGGACTATGGCTACACCTTC.

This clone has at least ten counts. Here the CDR3 reads CATSRDGRDEAFF. The CDR3 coding sequence is TGTGCCACCAGCAGAGATGGGAGGGATGAAGCTTTCTTT. V gene TRBV15 combines with J gene TRBJ1-1; D remains ambiguous. The germline V gene has CDR1 LNHNV and CDR2 YYDKDF (reference sequence). This CDR3 is 13 amino acids long. V shed 0 bases and J shed 7 bases, with 9 bases lying between them.

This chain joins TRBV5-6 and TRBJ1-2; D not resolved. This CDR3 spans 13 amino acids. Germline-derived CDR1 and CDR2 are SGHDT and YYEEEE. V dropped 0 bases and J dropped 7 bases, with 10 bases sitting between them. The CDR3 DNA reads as TGTGCCAGCAGCTTGGTTTTCCTGGCTGGCTACACCTTC. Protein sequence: CASSLVFLAGYTF.

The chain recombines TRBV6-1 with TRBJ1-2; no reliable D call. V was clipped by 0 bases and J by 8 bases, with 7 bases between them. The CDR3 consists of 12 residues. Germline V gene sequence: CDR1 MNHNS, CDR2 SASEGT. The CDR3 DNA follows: TGTGCCAGCAGTGAAGCCTGGGGAGGCTACACCTTC. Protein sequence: CASSEAWGGYTF.

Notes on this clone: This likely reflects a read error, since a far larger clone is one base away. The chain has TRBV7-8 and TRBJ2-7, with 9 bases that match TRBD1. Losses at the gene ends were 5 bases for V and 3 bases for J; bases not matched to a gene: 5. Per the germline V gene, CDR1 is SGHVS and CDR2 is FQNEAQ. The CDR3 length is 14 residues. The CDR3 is CASSIRDRVYEQYF. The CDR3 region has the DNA TGTGCCAGCAGCATCCGGGACAGGGTCTACGAGCAGTACTTC.

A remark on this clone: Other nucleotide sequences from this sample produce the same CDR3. This CDR3 reads CASSRGDSYEQYF. DNA for the CDR3: TGTGCCAGCAGCAGAGGGGACTCCTACGAGCAGTACTTC. V gene TRBV7-6 combines with J gene TRBJ2-7; D possibly matches TRBD1 or TRBD2 (5 bases each). V shed 5 bases and J shed 0 bases, with 8 bases lying between them. The germline gives CDR1 SGHVS, CDR2 FNYEAQ. CDR3 length: 13 amino acids.

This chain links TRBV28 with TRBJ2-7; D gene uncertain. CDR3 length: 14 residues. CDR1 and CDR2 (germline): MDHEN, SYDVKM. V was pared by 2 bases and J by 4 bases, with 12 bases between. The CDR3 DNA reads TGTGCCAGCAGTTTAGATCCTGCCCGATACGAGCAGTACTTC. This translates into CASSLDPARYEQYF.

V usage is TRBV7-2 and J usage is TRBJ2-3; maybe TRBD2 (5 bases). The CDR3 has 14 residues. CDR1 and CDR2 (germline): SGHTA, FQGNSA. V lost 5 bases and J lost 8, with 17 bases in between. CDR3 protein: CASSPPASGGTQYF. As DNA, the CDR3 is TGTGCCAGCAGCCCCCCCGCCAGCGGTGGTACGCAGTATTTT.

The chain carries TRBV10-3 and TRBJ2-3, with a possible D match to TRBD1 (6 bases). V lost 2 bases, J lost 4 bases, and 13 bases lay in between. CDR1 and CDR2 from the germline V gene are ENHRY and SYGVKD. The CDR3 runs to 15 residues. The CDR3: CAISEGQPSADTQYF. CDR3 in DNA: TGTGCCATCAGTGAGGGACAGCCCAGCGCAGATACGCAGTATTTT.

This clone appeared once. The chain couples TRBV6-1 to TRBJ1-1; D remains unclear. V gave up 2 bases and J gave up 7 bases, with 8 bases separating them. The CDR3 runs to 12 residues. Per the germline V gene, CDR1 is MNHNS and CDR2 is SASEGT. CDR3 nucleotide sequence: TGTGCCAGCAGTGAATACCCACTTGAAGCTTTCTTT. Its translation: CASSEYPLEAFF.

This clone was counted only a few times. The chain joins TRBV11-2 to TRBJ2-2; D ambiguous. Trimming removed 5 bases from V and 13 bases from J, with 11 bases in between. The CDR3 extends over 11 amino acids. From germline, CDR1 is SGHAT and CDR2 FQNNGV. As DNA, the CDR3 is TGTGCCAGCAGCCGAGGACCGGCGCTGTTTTTT. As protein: CASSRGPALFF.

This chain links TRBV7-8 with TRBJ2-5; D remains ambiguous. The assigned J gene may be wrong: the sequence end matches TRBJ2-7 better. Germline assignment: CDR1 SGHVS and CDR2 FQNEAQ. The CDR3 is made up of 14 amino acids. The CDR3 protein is CASSPLGPHYEQYF. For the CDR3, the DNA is TGTGCCAGCAGCCCATTGGGTCCTCACTACGAGCAGTACTTC.

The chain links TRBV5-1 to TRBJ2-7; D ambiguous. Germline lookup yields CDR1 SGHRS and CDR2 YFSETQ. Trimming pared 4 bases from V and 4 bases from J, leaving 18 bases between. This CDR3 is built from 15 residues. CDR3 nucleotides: TGCGCCAGCAGCCCGGAGATGGCAGGAAAATACGAGCAGTACTTC. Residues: CASSPEMAGKYEQYF.

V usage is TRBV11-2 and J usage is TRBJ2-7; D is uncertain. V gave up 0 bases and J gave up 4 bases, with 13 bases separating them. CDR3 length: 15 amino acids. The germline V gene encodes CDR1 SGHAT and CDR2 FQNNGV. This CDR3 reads CASSLEEGSRYEQYF. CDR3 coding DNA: TGTGCCAGCAGCTTAGAGGAAGGCAGTAGGTACGAGCAGTACTTC.

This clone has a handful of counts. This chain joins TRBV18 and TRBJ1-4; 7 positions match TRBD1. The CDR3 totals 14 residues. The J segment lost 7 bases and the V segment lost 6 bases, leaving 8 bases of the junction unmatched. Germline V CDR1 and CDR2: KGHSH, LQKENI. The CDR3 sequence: CASSRQGNGEKLFF. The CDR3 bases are TGTGCCAGCTCTCGACAGGGAAACGGTGAAAAACTGTTTTTT.

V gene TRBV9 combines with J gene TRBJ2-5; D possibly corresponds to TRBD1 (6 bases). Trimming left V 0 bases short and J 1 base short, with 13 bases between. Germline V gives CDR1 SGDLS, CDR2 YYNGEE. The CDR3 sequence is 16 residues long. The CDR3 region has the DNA TGTGCCAGCAGCGTAGGGGGGCTAGACTTCCAAGAGACCCAGTACTTC. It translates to CASSVGGLDFQETQYF. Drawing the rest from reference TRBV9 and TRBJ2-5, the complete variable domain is DSGVTQTPKHLITATGQRVTLRCSPRSGDLSVYWYQQSLDQGLQFLIQYYNGEERAKGNILERFSAQQFPDLHSELNLSSLELGDSALYFCASSVGGLDFQETQYFGPGTRLLVL.

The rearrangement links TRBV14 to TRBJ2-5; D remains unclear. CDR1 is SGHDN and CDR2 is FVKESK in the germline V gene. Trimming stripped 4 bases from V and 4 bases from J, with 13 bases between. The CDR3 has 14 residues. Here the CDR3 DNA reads TGTGCCAGCAGCCCCGGATTCCCCCCAGAGACCCAGTACTTC. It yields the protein CASSPGFPPETQYF.

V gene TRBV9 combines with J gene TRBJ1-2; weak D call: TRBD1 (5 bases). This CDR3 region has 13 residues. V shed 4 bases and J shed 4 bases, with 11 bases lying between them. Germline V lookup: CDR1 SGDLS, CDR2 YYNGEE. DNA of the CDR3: TGTGCCAGCAGCACCGGGACTCTCTATGGCTACACCTTC. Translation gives CASSTGTLYGYTF.